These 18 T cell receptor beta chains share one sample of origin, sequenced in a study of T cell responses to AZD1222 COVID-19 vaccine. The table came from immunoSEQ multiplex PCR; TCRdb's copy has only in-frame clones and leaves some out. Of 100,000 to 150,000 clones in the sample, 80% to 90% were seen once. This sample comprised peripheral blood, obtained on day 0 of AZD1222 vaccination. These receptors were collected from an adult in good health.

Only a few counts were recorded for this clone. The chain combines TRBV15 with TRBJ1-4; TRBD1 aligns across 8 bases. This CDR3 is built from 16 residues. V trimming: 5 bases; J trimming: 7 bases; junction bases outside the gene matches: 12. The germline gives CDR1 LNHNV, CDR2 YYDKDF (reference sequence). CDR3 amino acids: CATSPRQGAGFEKLFF. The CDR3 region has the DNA TGTGCCACCAGCCCGAGGCAGGGGGCAGGTTTTGAAAAACTGTTTTTT.

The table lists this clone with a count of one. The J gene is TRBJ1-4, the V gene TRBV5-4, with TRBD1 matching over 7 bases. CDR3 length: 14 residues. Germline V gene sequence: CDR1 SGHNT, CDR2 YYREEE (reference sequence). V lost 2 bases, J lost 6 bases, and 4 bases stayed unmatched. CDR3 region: CASSLGTADEKLFF. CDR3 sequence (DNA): TGTGCCAGCAGCTTAGGGACAGCTGATGAAAAACTGTTTTTT.

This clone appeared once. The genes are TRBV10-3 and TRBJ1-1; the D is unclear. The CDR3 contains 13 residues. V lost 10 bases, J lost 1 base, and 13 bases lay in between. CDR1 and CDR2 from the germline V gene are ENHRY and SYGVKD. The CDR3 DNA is TGTGCCACCCGGCCAGCTAAGAACACTGAAGCTTTCTTT. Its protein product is CATRPAKNTEAFF.

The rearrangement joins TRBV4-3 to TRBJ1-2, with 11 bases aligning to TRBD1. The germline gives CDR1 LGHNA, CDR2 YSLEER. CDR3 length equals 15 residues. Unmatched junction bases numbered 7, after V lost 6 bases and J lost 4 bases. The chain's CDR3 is CASRTGTGGSYGYTF. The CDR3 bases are TGCGCCAGCAGAACCGGGACAGGGGGAAGCTATGGCTACACCTTC.

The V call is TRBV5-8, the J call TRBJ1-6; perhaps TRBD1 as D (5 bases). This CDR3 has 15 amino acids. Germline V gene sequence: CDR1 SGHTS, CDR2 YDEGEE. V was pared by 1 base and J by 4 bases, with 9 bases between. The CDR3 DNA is TGTGCCAGCAGCTTGATGGCAGGGTATAATTCACCCCTCCACTTT. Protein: CASSLMAGYNSPLHF.

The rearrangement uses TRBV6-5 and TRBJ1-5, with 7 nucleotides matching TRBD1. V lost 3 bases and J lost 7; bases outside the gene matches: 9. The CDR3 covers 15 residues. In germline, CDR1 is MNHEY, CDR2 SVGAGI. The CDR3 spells CASSYRGGGGQPQHF. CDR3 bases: TGTGCCAGCAGTTATCGAGGGGGCGGAGGACAGCCCCAGCATTTT.

The CDR3 protein is CATSPRTSGGITGELFF. CDR3 nucleotides: TGTGCCACCAGCCCTAGGACTAGCGGGGGCATCACCGGGGAGCTGTTTTTT. The chain couples TRBV15 to TRBJ2-2; 13 nucleotides agree with TRBD2. Germline CDR1 reads LNHNV; CDR2 reads YYDKDF (reference sequence). The CDR3 consists of 17 residues. Losses at the gene ends were 5 bases for V and 4 bases for J; bases not matched to a gene: 7.

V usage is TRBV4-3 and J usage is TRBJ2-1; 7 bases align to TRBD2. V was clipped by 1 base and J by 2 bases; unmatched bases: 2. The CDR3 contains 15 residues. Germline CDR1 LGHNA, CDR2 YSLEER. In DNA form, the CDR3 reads TGCGCCAGCAGCCAAGGGGAGGGGACCTACAATGAGCAGTTCTTC. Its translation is CASSQGEGTYNEQFF.

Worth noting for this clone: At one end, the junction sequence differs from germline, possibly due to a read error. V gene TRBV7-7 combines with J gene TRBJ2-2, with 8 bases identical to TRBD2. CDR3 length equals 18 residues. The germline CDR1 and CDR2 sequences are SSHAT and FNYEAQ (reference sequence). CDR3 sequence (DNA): TGTGCTAGCAGCTTAATCCCCCCGGGGGGGCGGAACACCGGGGAGCTGTTTTTT. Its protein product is CASSLIPPGGRNTGELFF.

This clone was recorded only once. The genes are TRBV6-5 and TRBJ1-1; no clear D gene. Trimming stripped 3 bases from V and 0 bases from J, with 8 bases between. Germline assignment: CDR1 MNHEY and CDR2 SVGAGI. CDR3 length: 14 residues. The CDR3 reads CASSYLHLNTEAFF. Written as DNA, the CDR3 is TGTGCCAGCAGTTATCTACACTTGAACACTGAAGCTTTCTTT.

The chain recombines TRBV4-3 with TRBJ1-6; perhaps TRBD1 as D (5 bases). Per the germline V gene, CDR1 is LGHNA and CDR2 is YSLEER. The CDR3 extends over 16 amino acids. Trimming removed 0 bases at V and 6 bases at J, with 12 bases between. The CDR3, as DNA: TGCGCCAGCAGCCAAGATAAGGGGTTGATTAATTCACCCCTCCACTTT. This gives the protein CASSQDKGLINSPLHF.

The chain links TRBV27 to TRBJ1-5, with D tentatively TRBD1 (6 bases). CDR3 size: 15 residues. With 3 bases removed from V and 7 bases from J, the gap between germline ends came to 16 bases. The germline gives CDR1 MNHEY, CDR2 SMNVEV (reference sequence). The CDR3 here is CASSLGQGWGQPQHF. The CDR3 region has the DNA TGTGCCAGCAGTTTGGGTCAGGGGTGGGGCCAGCCCCAGCATTTT.

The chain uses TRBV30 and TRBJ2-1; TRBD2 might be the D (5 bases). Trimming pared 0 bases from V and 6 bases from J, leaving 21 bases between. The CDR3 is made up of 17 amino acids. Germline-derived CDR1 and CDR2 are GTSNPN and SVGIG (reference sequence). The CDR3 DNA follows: TGTGCCTGGAGTGTAAGCCGAAGCGGAAACGCCGGCAATGAGCAGTTCTTC. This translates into CAWSVSRSGNAGNEQFF.

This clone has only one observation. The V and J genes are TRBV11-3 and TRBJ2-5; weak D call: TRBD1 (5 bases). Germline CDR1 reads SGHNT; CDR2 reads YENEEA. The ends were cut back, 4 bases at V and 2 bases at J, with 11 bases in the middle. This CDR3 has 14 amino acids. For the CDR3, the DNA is TGTGCCAGCAGCTCAAGGGGTGGACAAGAGACCCAGTACTTC. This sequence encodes CASSSRGGQETQYF.

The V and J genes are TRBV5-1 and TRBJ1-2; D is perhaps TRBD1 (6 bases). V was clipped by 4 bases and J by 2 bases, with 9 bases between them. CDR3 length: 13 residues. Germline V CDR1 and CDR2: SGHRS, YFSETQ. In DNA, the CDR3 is TGCGCCAGCAGCAAAGGACAGAACTATGGCTACACCTTC. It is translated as CASSKGQNYGYTF.

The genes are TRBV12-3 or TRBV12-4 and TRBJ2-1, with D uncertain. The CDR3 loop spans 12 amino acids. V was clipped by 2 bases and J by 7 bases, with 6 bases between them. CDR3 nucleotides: TGTGCCAGCAGTTTACTGGAAAATGAGCAGTTCTTC. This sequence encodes CASSLLENEQFF.

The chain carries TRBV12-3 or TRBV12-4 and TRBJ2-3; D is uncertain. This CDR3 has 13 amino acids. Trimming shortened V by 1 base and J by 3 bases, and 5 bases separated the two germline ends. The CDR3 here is CASSLVETDTQYF. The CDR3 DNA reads TGTGCCAGCAGTTTAGTGGAGACAGATACGCAGTATTTT.

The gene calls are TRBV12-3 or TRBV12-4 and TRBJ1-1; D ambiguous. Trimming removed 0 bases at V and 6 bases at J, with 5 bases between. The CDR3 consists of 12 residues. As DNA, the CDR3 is TGTGCCAGCAGTTTAGCGGCAGCTGAAGCTTTCTTT. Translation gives CASSLAAAEAFF.